The TCR beta chain described here comes from a study of T cell repertoires in cytomegalovirus infection. Study in general: Selected CMV epitopes included recently identified HLA-C-restricted ones as well as well-studied HLA-B-restricted ones. Shared public TCR beta signatures pointed to both CMV infection and a matching HLA type. The study's findings and limits: Individuals carrying CMV plus the relevant HLA were identified by cumulative frequency of public TCR beta families. HLA-C-restricted TCR beta clonotypes specific for CMV led the ex vivo response.

The germline gives CDR1 MNHEY, CDR2 SMNVEV (reference sequence). Deletions cut 8 bases from V and 4 bases from J, with 12 bases between. The CDR3 is made up of 13 amino acids. This clonotype was detected only a few times. Its antigen is currently unknown. TCRdb recomputed calls from the reads with MiXCR, one row per CDR3 protein. Among approximately 730,000 distinct CDR3 sequences listed, 25% to 35% were seen once. The V and J genes are TRBV27 and TRBJ1-3; D gene unclear. The sequence came from a human donor in good health (CMV status not recorded). Some clones in this sample may be carry-over from other donors' samples. This material consisted of cultured CD8+ T cells from PBMCs, taken from culture after CMV antigen stimulation. CDR3 DNA sequence: TGTGCCAGCGGGGTCCTTGGAGGAAACACCATATATTTT. Protein sequence: CASGVLGGNTIYF.